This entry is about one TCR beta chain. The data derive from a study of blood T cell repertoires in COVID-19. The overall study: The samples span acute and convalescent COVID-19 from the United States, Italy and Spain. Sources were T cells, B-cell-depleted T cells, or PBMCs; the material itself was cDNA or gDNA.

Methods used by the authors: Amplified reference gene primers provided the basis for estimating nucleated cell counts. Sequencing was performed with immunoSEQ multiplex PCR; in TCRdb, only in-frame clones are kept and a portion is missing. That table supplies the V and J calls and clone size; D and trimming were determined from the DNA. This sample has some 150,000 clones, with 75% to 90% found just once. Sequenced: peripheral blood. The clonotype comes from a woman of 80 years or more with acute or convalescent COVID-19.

CDR3 in DNA: TGTGCCAGCTCACCTAACTACGAGCAGTACTTC. This translates into CASSPNYEQYF. The J gene is TRBJ2-7, the V gene TRBV18; D unclear. Germline V lookup: CDR1 KGHSH, CDR2 LQKENI. V lost 3 bases and J lost 3, with 3 bases in between. The CDR3 contains 11 residues.